The present T cell receptor beta chain was sequenced within a study of blood T cells in healthy people across ages. Through a sample-barcoded 5' primer and a J-beta primer mix, a second PCR was run for roughly 6 to 11 cycles. TCRdb passed the 5' RACE reads through MiXCR, listing each CDR3 protein once. The repertoire holds roughly 1.4 million distinct CDR3 sequences, with approximately 60% as singletons. Germline loops: CDR1 MDHEN, CDR2 SYDVKM. The CDR3 is 14 amino acids. The sequenced sample consisted of blood. The chain recombines TRBV28 with TRBJ2-4, with TRBD1 as a possible D gene (6 bases). The closer fit of TRBJ2-7 to the DNA end suggests the J call may be wrong. The receptor comes from a man aged 18 to 30 in good health. The CDR3 spells CASSGDTFPYEQYF. As DNA, the CDR3 is TGTGCCAGCAGCGGGGACACCTTTCCCTACGAGCAGTACTTC.